This T cell receptor (beta chain) derives from a study of blood T cell repertoires in COVID-19. The V gene end was trimmed by 4 bases and the J gene end by 4 bases; junction bases not matched to a gene: 7. CDR3 length equals 16 residues. The germline V gene encodes CDR1 PRHDT and CDR2 FYEKMQ (reference sequence). Profiling relied on immunoSEQ multiplex PCR, and the TCRdb table lists in-frame clones only, not all of them. Here the sample spans roughly 40,000 clones, 80% to 90% being singletons. The chain uses TRBV13 and TRBJ2-1, with 10 bases that match TRBD1. The sequencing sample was made of peripheral blood. This TCR was recovered from a human donor in a cohort sampled during active COVID-19. The CDR3 DNA reads TGTGCCAGCAGCTGGCGGACAGGGGGGGTTTACAATGAGCAGTTCTTC. Translation: CASSWRTGGVYNEQFF.